The source of this T cell receptor (beta chain) is a study of blood T cell repertoires in COVID-19. Authors' analysis steps: How many nucleated cells were present was estimated from reference gene primer amplification. TCRdb keeps only in-frame clones here, not all; method: immunoSEQ multiplex PCR. D and trimming come from the DNA, and the V and J calls and clone size come from that table. The sample has approximately 180,000 clones, around nine tenths seen once. Germline CDR1 is SGHNT and CDR2 is YENEEA. The CDR3 runs to 14 residues. Losses at the gene ends were 5 bases for V and 5 bases for J; bases not matched to a gene: 8.

Sequenced material: peripheral blood. The source is a woman in her 70s with COVID-19, enrolled during active disease. V and J are TRBV11-3 and TRBJ2-5, with 7 positions matching TRBD2. CDR3: CASSPAGRMETQYF. The CDR3 DNA reads TGTGCCAGCAGCCCTGCCGGGAGGATGGAGACCCAGTACTTC. The full variable domain, in which reference TRBV11-3 and TRBJ2-5 provide the parts outside the CDR3, is EAGVVQSPRYKIIEKKQPVAFWCNPISGHNTLYWYLQNLGQGPELLIRYENEEAVDDSQLPKDRFSAERLKGVDSTLKIQPAELGDSAVYLCASSPAGRMETQYFGPGTRLLVL.